A selection of T cell receptor beta chains follows, all from one sample in a study of blood T cell repertoires in COVID-19. Sequencing used immunoSEQ multiplex PCR; TCRdb keeps in-frame clones, though not all of them. The repertoire consists of over 45,000 clones, with 87% occurring once and the leading ten covering under 4%. What was sequenced was peripheral blood. The source is a man aged 35 to 55 with COVID-19, enrolled during active disease. Each CDR3 is given with its conserved first and last residue. The D gene is left open where the match is weak. Some rows have no size entry. The others give once, few or many, or a class for an expanded clone.

>TRBD1|TRBV7-2|15|NA|TRBJ1-4
TGTGCCAGCAGCTCGGGGGACAGGGGAAATGAAAAACTGTTTTTT
CASSSGDRGNEKLFF
>NA|TRBV30|14|NA|TRBJ1-6
TGTGCCTGGAGTGTTGGTGGGGCTAGGTCACCCCTCCACTTT
CAWSVGGARSPLHF
>NA|TRBV1|19|NA|TRBJ1-3
TGCACCAGCAGCCATCCCGTGGGGAGACAGGGGGCGGGAGGAAACACCATATATTTT
CTSSHPVGRQGAGGNTIYF
>TRBD1|TRBV29-1|13|NA|TRBJ1-2
TGCAGCGTGGGACAGGGTATTGGCTATGGCTACACCTTC
CSVGQGIGYGYTF
>TRBD2|TRBV6-4|15|NA|TRBJ2-1
TGTGCCAGCAGTCTAGCGGGGGGTAACTACAATGAGCAGTTCTTC
CASSLAGGNYNEQFF
>TRBD1|TRBV5-6|15|NA|TRBJ2-5
TGTGCCAGCAGCTTCCGGACAGGGGGCGCGGAGACCCAGTACTTC
CASSFRTGGAETQYF
>NA|TRBV28|18|once|TRBJ1-6
TGTGCCAGCAGACCACCCGCCGGGCAGGGCCCATCAAATTCACCCCTCCACTTT
CASRPPAGQGPSNSPLHF
>TRBD1|TRBV5-1|16|NA|TRBJ1-1
TGCGCCAGCAGCCAGGGGCTGACAGGGGTAATCGGTGAAGCTTTCTTT
CASSQGLTGVIGEAFF
>TRBD1|TRBV27|17|NA|TRBJ2-7
TGTGCCAGCAGTCACCTACCGGGACAGGGTGTCTCCTACGAGCAGTACTTC
CASSHLPGQGVSYEQYF
>TRBD2|TRBV20-1|16|NA|TRBJ2-5
TGCAGTGCTATTGATCCGACTAGCGGGAGTTTGGAGACCCAGTACTTC
CSAIDPTSGSLETQYF
>NA|TRBV10-2|18|NA|TRBJ2-1
TGCGCCAGCAGTGATCGTGGGGTGGGGACTTCCAGGTACAATGAGCAGTTCTTC
CASSDRGVGTSRYNEQFF
>TRBD1|TRBV5-4|15|NA|TRBJ1-6
TGTGCCAGCAGCCTAAGACAGGGGGGACCTTCACCCCTCCACTTT
CASSLRQGGPSPLHF
>NA|TRBV12-3/TRBV12-4|12|NA|TRBJ1-4
TGTGCCAGCAGCCCCCCGGGGGAAAAACTGTTTTTT
CASSPPGEKLFF
>NA|TRBV27|15|NA|TRBJ1-6
TGTGCCAGCAGTTCTCTCTCCCTCGTTCATTCACCCCTCCACTTT
CASSSLSLVHSPLHF
>NA|TRBV24-1|16|NA|TRBJ2-3
TGTGCCACCAGTGGCAGGCAGGCTACCTCGGCAGATACGCAGTATTTT
CATSGRQATSADTQYF
>NA|TRBV6-6|16|NA|TRBJ1-5
TGTGCCAGCAGCGGTGGGGGGGTCGGTCTGGGTCAGCCCCAGCATTTT
CASSGGGVGLGQPQHF
>NA|TRBV28|16|NA|TRBJ1-4
TGTGCCAGCAGCCTCAACGGGGCAGGGGTAGGTGAAAAACTGTTTTTT
CASSLNGAGVGEKLFF
>TRBD2|TRBV14|17|NA|TRBJ2-3
TGTGCCAGCAGCCAAGTCGGCGGGGGGGCCAGGGCAGATACGCAGTATTTT
CASSQVGGGARADTQYF
>NA|TRBV6-5|14|NA|TRBJ2-1
TGTGCCGTTGCGGCGGACAGCTCCTACAATGAGCAGTTCTTC
CAVAADSSYNEQFF
>TRBD1|TRBV2|15|NA|TRBJ1-2
TGTGCCAGCAGTGAGAGGACAGGGGGTAACTATGGCTACACCTTC
CASSERTGGNYGYTF
>TRBD2|TRBV5-1|17|NA|TRBJ2-5
TGCGCCAGCAGCTTGGGTCCGGGACTAGCGGGAGGAGTGACCCAGTACTTC
CASSLGPGLAGGVTQYF
>TRBD2|TRBV5-1|13|NA|TRBJ2-1
TGCGCCAGCAGCCATAGCGGGAGCAATGAGCAGTTCTTC
CASSHSGSNEQFF
>TRBD1|TRBV9|15|NA|TRBJ1-2
TGTGCCAGCAGCGATCGGACAGGGGGCTTTTATGGCTACACCTTC
CASSDRTGGFYGYTF
>NA|TRBV10-1|12|NA|TRBJ2-3
TGCGCCAGCAGCGCGGGCACAGATACGCAGTATTTT
CASSAGTDTQYF
>TRBD2|TRBV28|16|NA|TRBJ2-5
TGTGCCAGCAGTTCCCGACTAGCGGGGGGGGCCCAGACCCAGTACTTC
CASSSRLAGGAQTQYF
>NA|TRBV6-1|16|once|TRBJ1-2
TGTGCCAGCAGTGAATTGGGTCAGGTGAAACTCTATGGCTACACCTTC
CASSELGQVKLYGYTF
>TRBD2|TRBV10-3|16|NA|TRBJ2-2
TGTGCCATCAGCGCAGGGCTAGCGGCGAACACCGGGGAGCTGTTTTTT
CAISAGLAANTGELFF
>TRBD1|TRBV3-1/TRBV3-2|16|NA|TRBJ2-7
TGTGCCAGCAGCCAAGATAAGGACAGGGGCAGCTACGAGCAGTACTTC
CASSQDKDRGSYEQYF
>NA|TRBV19|14|NA|TRBJ1-2
TGTGCCAGTAGTATAGGACAGGCAAACTATGGCTACACCTTC
CASSIGQANYGYTF
>TRBD2|TRBV5-6|14|NA|TRBJ2-7
TGTGCCAGCAGCTTAGCGGGAGGGTCCTACGAGCAGTACTTC
CASSLAGGSYEQYF
>NA|TRBV5-1|14|NA|TRBJ2-1
TGCGCCAGCAGAGTGATCCAGGGAATCAATGAGCAGTTCTTC
CASRVIQGINEQFF
>TRBD2|TRBV19|16|NA|TRBJ2-3
TGTGCCAGTAGTCCCCGACTAGCGGGAGGGATAGATACGCAGTATTTT
CASSPRLAGGIDTQYF
>TRBD2|TRBV7-8|15|NA|TRBJ2-7
TGTGCCAGCAGCCCTACCGCGGGGGTTTCTTACGAGCAGTACTTC
CASSPTAGVSYEQYF
>NA|TRBV20-1|14|NA|TRBJ2-5
TGCAGTGCTAGTGGGACACCGTTCCAAGAGACCCAGTACTTC
CSASGTPFQETQYF
>NA|TRBV9|15|NA|TRBJ1-2
TGTGCCAGCAGCGTAGAAGCCAGGGAGGGCTATGGCTACACCTTC
CASSVEAREGYGYTF
>NA|TRBV19|14|NA|TRBJ1-5
TGTGCCAGTAGTAATCGAGAGATCAATCAGCCCCAGCATTTT
CASSNREINQPQHF
>NA|TRBV2|12|NA|TRBJ2-3
TGTGCCAGCCGTTACACCACAGATACGCAGTATTTT
CASRYTTDTQYF
>NA|TRBV7-9|13|NA|TRBJ2-5
TGTGCCAGCAGCTTGGGCGAAATAGGTACCCAGTACTTC
CASSLGEIGTQYF
>TRBD1|TRBV28|15|NA|TRBJ1-5
TGTGCCAGCATGGGACAGGGGGCGATGAATCAGCCCCAGCATTTT
CASMGQGAMNQPQHF
>NA|TRBV2|15|NA|TRBJ1-5
TGTGCCAGCAGTGAACGGGGACAAGCAAATCAGCCCCAGCATTTT
CASSERGQANQPQHF
>NA|TRBV19|17|NA|TRBJ1-6
TGTGCCAGTAGTATAGACACAGAGTTTGGGACTTTTTCACCCCTCCACTTT
CASSIDTEFGTFSPLHF
>TRBD1|TRBV3-1/TRBV3-2|15|NA|TRBJ1-4
TGTGCCAGCAGCCAAGGTGGGACAGGGGTTGAAAAACTGTTTTTT
CASSQGGTGVEKLFF
>TRBD2|TRBV2|15|NA|TRBJ2-2
TGTGCCCGCCGGGGGGGCGGGAGAGGTACCGGGGAGCTGTTTTTT
CARRGGGRGTGELFF
>TRBD1|TRBV6-1|13|NA|TRBJ1-2
TGTGCCAGCAGTGACCTAGGACAGGGGGGTCGGACCTTC
CASSDLGQGGRTF
>TRBD2|TRBV5-1|15|NA|TRBJ2-1
TGCGCCAGCAGCTTCATAGCGGGAGGGCCCAATGAGCAGTTCTTC
CASSFIAGGPNEQFF
>TRBD1|TRBV18|15|NA|TRBJ2-1
TGTGCCAGCTCACCTTACCGGGACAGAAACAATGAGCAGTTCTTC
CASSPYRDRNNEQFF
>NA|TRBV3-1/TRBV3-2|15|NA|TRBJ1-1
TGTGCCAGCAGCCAAGTTTTGCGGACACCCGACGAAGCTTTCTTT
CASSQVLRTPDEAFF
>TRBD1|TRBV5-1|14|once|TRBJ1-1
TGCGCCAGCAGCATATCTACAGGGGGCACTGAAGCTTTCTTT
CASSISTGGTEAFF
>TRBD2|TRBV13|18|NA|TRBJ2-7
TGTGCCAGCAGCTCCCGGACTAGCGGCAACGGGGGCCCCTACGAGCAGTACTTC
CASSSRTSGNGGPYEQYF
>TRBD2|TRBV10-3|16|NA|TRBJ2-1
TGTGCCATCAGTGCTTCTAGCGGGGGTTACTACAATGAGCAGTTCTTC
CAISASSGGYYNEQFF
>NA|TRBV7-9|15|NA|TRBJ1-4
TGTGCCAGCAGCTCCGGGGGGGGCGCAAAGGAAAAACTGTTTTTT
CASSSGGGAKEKLFF
>NA|TRBV28|14|NA|TRBJ1-5
TGTGCCAGCAGGCCTGACAGTTACAATCAGCCCCAGCATTTT
CASRPDSYNQPQHF
>NA|TRBV24-1|14|NA|TRBJ2-2
TGTGCCACCAGTGCCCTGGAGGGGTCCGGGGAGCTGTTTTTT
CATSALEGSGELFF